This TCR beta chain was recorded in a study of blood T cells in healthy people across ages. Study findings and constraints: In the absence of known donor CMV status, changes in expanded clonotypes were possibly confounded. Naive T cell percentage showed a strong correlation with the diversity of TCR beta.

This clonotype was counted once. Its antigen is not identified. They isolated at least 6.5 million PBMCs from each sample. A second PCR, run for roughly 6 to 11 cycles, used a sample-barcoded 5' primer plus a J-beta primer mix. Each CDR3 protein is one row after TCRdb ran MiXCR on the 5' RACE reads. Here the sample spans about 1.4 million distinct CDR3 sequences, around 55% being singletons. The V gene lost 0 bases and the J gene lost 1 base, with 12 bases spanning the gap. CDR3 size: 16 residues. CDR1 is MGHRA and CDR2 is YSYEKL in the germline V gene. This receptor was taken from a young man in good health. This rearrangement joins TRBV4-1 to TRBJ1-2; possibly TRBD1 for D (5 bases). The source material was blood. CDR3 nucleotides: TGCGCCAGCAGCCAAGACTTCGGGGACTTTAACTATGGCTACACCTTC. It codes for CASSQDFGDFNYGYTF.